These T cell receptor beta chains were read from a single sample in a study of T-cell memory formation after mild COVID-19. TCRdb re-analysed the 5' RACE reads in MiXCR, keeping a single row per CDR3 protein. The repertoire holds under 350,000 distinct CDR3 sequences, with 15% to 20% as singletons. Sample: PBMCs or a T cell subset sorted from them (not recorded which). Receptors originate from a man between 18 and 35 years old who had mild COVID-19 (a few samples of this study predate the infection). Cell type and time point are not known. CDR3s include the opening cysteine and the closing phenylalanine or tryptophan. D genes are given only for firm matches. Size is omitted from some rows. Given values are once, few, many or a class for expanded clones.

>many|TRBJ1-2|TRBV5-1|-
TGCGCCAGCAGGACTGGCCCTATCGAGGGCTACACCTTC
CASRTGPIEGYTF
>few|TRBJ2-6|TRBV7-9|TRBD1
TGTGCCAGCAGCTCACCGCAGGGGGCGCGTGGGGCCAACGTCCTGACTTTC
CASSSPQGARGANVLTF
>few|TRBJ2-7|TRBV6-2/TRBV6-3|-
TGTGCCAGCAGTTACGAGAGGGACTCCTACGAGCAGTACTTC
CASSYERDSYEQYF
>few|TRBJ1-2|TRBV11-2|-
TGTGCCAGCAGCTTGACGGACAGTGGAGGCTACACCTTC
CASSLTDSGGYTF
>-|TRBJ1-1|TRBV30|-
TGTGCCTCAACAACTCAGGGGTGGACTGAAGCTTTCTTT
CASTTQGWTEAFF
>-|TRBJ2-6|TRBV28|-
TGTGCCAGCAGTGACCCCCGGGGTGAAGGGGCCAACGTCCTGACTTTC
CASSDPRGEGANVLTF
>many|TRBJ2-1|TRBV4-3|-
TGCGCCAGCAGCCAAGACATCCCCGCACCTGAGCAGTTCTTC
CASSQDIPAPEQFF
>few|TRBJ2-1|TRBV9|-
TGTGCCAGCAGCGTAGAACTAAGTAGGGCTGAGCAGTTCTTC
CASSVELSRAEQFF
>-|TRBJ2-3|TRBV6-6|-
TGTGCCAGCAGTCCAAACGCAGATACGCAGTATTTT
CASSPNADTQYF
>few|TRBJ2-7|TRBV4-2|-
TGTGCCAGCAGCCAAGATTCGGGGGGCAGGTACGAGCAGTACTTC
CASSQDSGGRYEQYF
>-|TRBJ1-3|TRBV25-1|-
TGTGCCAGCAGCGGCAGAGGGGAAAGCGGAAACACCATATATTTT
CASSGRGESGNTIYF
>-|TRBJ2-7|TRBV5-1|TRBD1
TGCGCCAGCAGCCACGGCGGGACAGGGACCTCCGAGCAGTACTTC
CASSHGGTGTSEQYF
>few|TRBJ2-3|TRBV6-5|-
TGTGCCAGCAGTTACTCGGGGCGGACCACAGATACGCAGTATTTT
CASSYSGRTTDTQYF
>-|TRBJ2-3|TRBV29-1|-
TGCAGCGCCTCGTGGGGGGCGGCGACGCAGTATTTT
CSASWGAATQYF
>many|TRBJ1-1|TRBV6-2/TRBV6-3|-
-
CASSTSMSGRAEAFF
>few|TRBJ1-4|TRBV4-2|TRBD1
TGTGCCAGCAGCCAAGACCGGGACAGGGACTATGAAAAACTGTTTTTT
CASSQDRDRDYEKLFF
>few|TRBJ2-4|TRBV4-3|-
TGCGCCAGCAGCCAAGGCGGGACAGTAAAAAACATTCAGTACTTC
CASSQGGTVKNIQYF
>few|TRBJ2-7|TRBV5-1|TRBD1
TGCGCCAGCAGCTATTGGACAGGGAACGAGCAGTACTTC
CASSYWTGNEQYF
>-|TRBJ1-6|TRBV5-5|TRBD1
TGTGCCAGCAGCACAACGGACAGGATCGGGTCACCCCTCCACTTT
CASSTTDRIGSPLHF
>-|TRBJ2-3|TRBV10-3|-
TGTGCCATCACCCGCCTCGGGACCCCTGGAGATACGCAGTATTTT
CAITRLGTPGDTQYF
>-|TRBJ1-3|TRBV18|TRBD1
TGTGCCAGCTCACCAGGACAGGGGGCGCGTGGAAACACCATATATTTT
CASSPGQGARGNTIYF
>-|TRBJ1-1|TRBV3-1|-
TGTGCCAGCAGCCAAGTTTATACTGAAGCTTTCTTT
CASSQVYTEAFF
>-|TRBJ1-2|TRBV7-6|-
TGTGCCAGCAGCTTGGAGGGGGGGATCTATGGCTACACCTTC
CASSLEGGIYGYTF
>few|TRBJ2-1|TRBV5-6|-
TGTGCCAGCAGCTTGACTGTTAGCAATGAGCAGTTCTTC
CASSLTVSNEQFF
>few|TRBJ2-5|TRBV4-3|TRBD1
TGCGCCAGCAGCCAAGGACAGGGGGCGCCGTGGGAGACCCAGTACTTC
CASSQGQGAPWETQYF
>-|TRBJ2-5|TRBV3-1|-
TGTGCCAGCAGCCAGAGCTGGACCCAGTACTTC
CASSQSWTQYF
>-|TRBJ2-7|TRBV6-1|-
TGTGCCAGCAGTGAAGCGATAGGCCCCTCGACAGAGTCCTACGAGCAGTACTTC
CASSEAIGPSTESYEQYF
>few|TRBJ2-7|TRBV6-2/TRBV6-3|-
TGTGCCAGCACACCTTCGACAAGGGGCCGACGCCGATACTTC
CASTPSTRGRRRYF
>-|TRBJ2-5|TRBV6-2/TRBV6-3|TRBD2
TGTGCCAGCAGTTACGCGGGGGTGCAAGAGACCCAGTACTTC
CASSYAGVQETQYF
>few|TRBJ1-1|TRBV5-1|-
TGCGCCAGCAGCCCCACCGAGCGGGTGAATGAAGCTTTCTTT
CASSPTERVNEAFF
>-|TRBJ1-3|TRBV5-1|-
TGCGCCAGCAGCCCAGGCAGAGCTGTCTCTGGAAACACCATATATTTT
CASSPGRAVSGNTIYF
>few|TRBJ2-3|TRBV10-3|-
TGTGCCATCAGTGGCTTTGTGGGGCAGGGTATCGCAGATACGCAGTATTTT
CAISGFVGQGIADTQYF
>few|TRBJ2-1|TRBV11-2|TRBD1
TGTGCCAGCACCACAGGGGCACTGAATGAGCAGTTCTTC
CASTTGALNEQFF
>few|TRBJ2-3|TRBV11-2|-
TGTGCCAGCAGCTTATCATCTCGAGGGGGGACGCAGTATTTT
CASSLSSRGGTQYF
>few|TRBJ2-7|TRBV19|-
TGTGCCAGTAGTATCGGCACGAAATACGAGCAGTACTTC
CASSIGTKYEQYF
>few|TRBJ2-6|TRBV9|-
TGTGCCAGCAGCGTAGCCGGGGCTGGGGCCAACGTCCTGACTTTC
CASSVAGAGANVLTF
>-|TRBJ2-7|TRBV7-9|TRBD1
TGTGCCAGCAGCTCCCTCGCCGGGACAGGGTTTAGCTCCTACGAGCAGTACTTC
CASSSLAGTGFSSYEQYF
>many|TRBJ1-5|TRBV3-1|-
TGTGCCAGCAGCCAAGGAGGTCAGCCCCAGCATTTT
CASSQGGQPQHF
>-|TRBJ1-2|TRBV12-3/TRBV12-4|TRBD1
TGTGCCAGCAGTTTCCTAGGGGGCGAGGGCACCTTC
CASSFLGGEGTF
>-|TRBJ1-3|TRBV29-1|TRBD1
TGCAGCGTTGAATACCAGGGGGGCCCTGGAAACACCATATATTTT
CSVEYQGGPGNTIYF
>many|TRBJ1-1|TRBV12-3/TRBV12-4|-
TGTGCCAGCAGTTTAGACGCGGGGCTGAACACTGAAGCTTTCTTT
CASSLDAGLNTEAFF
>-|TRBJ2-5|TRBV12-3/TRBV12-4|TRBD2
TGTGCCAGCAGCGGACTAGCGGGGGGGCCAGAGACCCAGTACTTC
CASSGLAGGPETQYF
>-|TRBJ1-2|TRBV4-2|-
TGTGCCAGCAGCCAAGATCTGGTCCAGACTAACTATGGCTACACCTTC
CASSQDLVQTNYGYTF
>few|TRBJ2-1|TRBV7-2|-
TGTGCCAGCAGCCCCCAGGGGTCTGGGAATGAGCAGTTCTTC
CASSPQGSGNEQFF
>few|TRBJ1-5|TRBV5-6|-
TGTGCCAGCAGCACCGGACAGAACAATCAGCCCCAGCATTTT
CASSTGQNNQPQHF
>-|TRBJ1-2|TRBV6-5|-
TGTGCCAGCAGTTACTCGAGTCCTATGACACCTTACACTGATGGCTACACCTTC
CASSYSSPMTPYTDGYTF
>few|TRBJ1-5|TRBV6-2/TRBV6-3|-
TGTGCCAGCAGTTACTCGATAGGAGGGGCAGGACAGCCCCAGCATTTT
CASSYSIGGAGQPQHF
>-|TRBJ2-4|TRBV12-3/TRBV12-4|TRBD2
TGTGCCAGCAGTACCGGGACTACAAACATTCAGTACTTC
CASSTGTTNIQYF
>-|TRBJ2-3|TRBV9|-
TGTGCCAGCAGCGTTACGCCAGGGGTTGAAACAGATACGCAGTATTTT
CASSVTPGVETDTQYF
>-|TRBJ2-1|TRBV6-2/TRBV6-3|-
TGTGCCAGCAGTTACTCGTTCAGCTACAATGAGCAGTTCTTC
CASSYSFSYNEQFF
>few|TRBJ1-1|TRBV7-2|-
TGTGCCAGCAGCTTAGCGCCCCCGGGGACTGAAGCTTTCTTT
CASSLAPPGTEAFF
>few|TRBJ1-1|TRBV3-1|TRBD1
TGTGCCAGCAGCCCCGAACAGGGGGTCACTGAAGCTTTCTTT
CASSPEQGVTEAFF